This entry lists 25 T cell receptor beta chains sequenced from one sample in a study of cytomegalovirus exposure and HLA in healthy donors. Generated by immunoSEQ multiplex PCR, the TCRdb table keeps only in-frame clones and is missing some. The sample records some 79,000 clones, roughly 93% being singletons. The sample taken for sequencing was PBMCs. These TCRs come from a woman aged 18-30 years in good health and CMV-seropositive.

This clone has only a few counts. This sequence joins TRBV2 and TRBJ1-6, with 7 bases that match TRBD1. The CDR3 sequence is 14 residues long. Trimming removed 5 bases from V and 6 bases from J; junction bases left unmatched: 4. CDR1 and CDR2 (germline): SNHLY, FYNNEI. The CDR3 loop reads CASSIQGSNSPLHF. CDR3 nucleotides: TGTGCCAGCAGTATACAGGGGTCTAATTCACCCCTCCACTTT.

CDR3 bases: TGTGCCAGCAGCCGACAGGGGGACCTCATGATGAACACTGAAGCTTTCTTT. Encoded protein: CASSRQGDLMMNTEAFF. The chain joins TRBV4-2 to TRBJ1-1; 9 bases are shared with TRBD1. The CDR3 totals 17 residues. CDR1 and CDR2 (germline): LGHNA, YNFKEQ. V shed 4 bases, J shed 0 bases, and the junction held 9 bases outside the gene matches.

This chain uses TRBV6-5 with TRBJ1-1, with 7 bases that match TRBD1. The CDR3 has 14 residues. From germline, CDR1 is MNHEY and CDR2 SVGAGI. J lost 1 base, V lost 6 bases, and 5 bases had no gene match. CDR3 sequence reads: CASRYRGANTEAFF. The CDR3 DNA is TGTGCCAGCAGGTACAGGGGCGCGAACACTGAAGCTTTCTTT.

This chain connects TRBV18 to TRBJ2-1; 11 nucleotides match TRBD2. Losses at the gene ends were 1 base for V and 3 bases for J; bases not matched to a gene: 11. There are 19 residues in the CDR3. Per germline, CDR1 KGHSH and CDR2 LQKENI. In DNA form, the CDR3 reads TGTGCCAGCTCACCACGTTTACTAGCGGGAGCCCCAATCTACAATGAGCAGTTCTTC. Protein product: CASSPRLLAGAPIYNEQFF.

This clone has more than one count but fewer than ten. CDR3 sequence (DNA): TGTGCCAGCAGCAAAAGAGGCAGGGCCATGAACACTGAAGCTTTCTTT. Translation gives CASSKRGRAMNTEAFF. This chain connects TRBV21-1 to TRBJ1-1; TRBD1 reflects the table's D call only, with no check against the DNA. TRBV21-1 is listed as a pseudogene. The CDR3 extends over 16 amino acids.

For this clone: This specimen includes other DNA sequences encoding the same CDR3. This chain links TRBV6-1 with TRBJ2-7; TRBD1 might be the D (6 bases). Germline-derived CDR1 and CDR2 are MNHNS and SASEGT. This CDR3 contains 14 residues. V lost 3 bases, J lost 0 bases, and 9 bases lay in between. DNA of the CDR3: TGTGCCAGCAGTGAGACAGGAAACTCCTACGAGCAGTACTTC. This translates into CASSETGNSYEQYF.

The CDR3 sequence is CASSKIRLGRVSNRTQYF. The CDR3 DNA reads TGTGCCAGCAGCAAAATTAGGCTGGGCAGGGTGAGTAATCGAACCCAGTACTTC. The genes are TRBV21-1 and TRBJ2-5; TRBD1, the D gene given by the table, was not confirmed from the DNA. TRBV21-1 is an annotated pseudogene. The CDR3 consists of 18 residues.

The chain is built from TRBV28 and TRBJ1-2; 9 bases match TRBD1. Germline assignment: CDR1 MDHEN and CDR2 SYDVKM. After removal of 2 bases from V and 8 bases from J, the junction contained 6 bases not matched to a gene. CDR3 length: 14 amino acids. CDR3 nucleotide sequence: TGTGCCAGCAGTTTAGAGGGGACAGGGTTCGGCTACACCTTC. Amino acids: CASSLEGTGFGYTF.

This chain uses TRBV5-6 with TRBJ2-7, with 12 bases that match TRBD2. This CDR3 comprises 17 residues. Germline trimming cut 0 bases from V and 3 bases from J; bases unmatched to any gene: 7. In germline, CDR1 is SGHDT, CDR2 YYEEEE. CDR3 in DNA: TGTGCCAGCAGCTTGGTGTCTAGCGGGAGGGCCCTCTACGAGCAGTACTTC. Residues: CASSLVSSGRALYEQYF.

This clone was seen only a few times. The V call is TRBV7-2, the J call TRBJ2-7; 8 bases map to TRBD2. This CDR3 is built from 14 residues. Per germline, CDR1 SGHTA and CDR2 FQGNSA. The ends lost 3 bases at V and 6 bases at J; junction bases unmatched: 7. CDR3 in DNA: TGTGCCAGCAGCTTCGGGGGGGAATCTCGCGAGCAGTACTTC. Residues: CASSFGGESREQYF.

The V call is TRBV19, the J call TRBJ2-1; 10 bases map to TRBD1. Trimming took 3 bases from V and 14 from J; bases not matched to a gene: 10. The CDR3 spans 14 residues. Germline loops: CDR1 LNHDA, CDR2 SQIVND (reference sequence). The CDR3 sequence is CASSISVLGTGEFF. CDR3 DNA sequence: TGTGCCAGTAGTATCTCCGTGCTAGGGACAGGGGAGTTCTTC.

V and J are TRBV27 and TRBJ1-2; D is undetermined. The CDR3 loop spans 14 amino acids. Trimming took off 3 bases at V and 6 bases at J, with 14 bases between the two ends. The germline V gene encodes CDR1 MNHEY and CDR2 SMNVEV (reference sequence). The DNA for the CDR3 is TGTGCCAGCAGTTTCGGGAGGCTTGCGGATGGCTACACCTTC. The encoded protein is CASSFGRLADGYTF.

CDR3 loop: CASSSLGQGTDTQYF. The DNA for the CDR3 is TGTGCCAGCAGCTCCCTCGGACAGGGCACAGATACGCAGTATTTT. The chain is built from TRBV9 and TRBJ2-3; 7 bases align to TRBD1. Germline CDR1 and CDR2: SGDLS and YYNGEE. The CDR3 is 15 amino acids. After removal of 4 bases from V and 1 base from J, the junction contained 6 bases not matched to a gene.

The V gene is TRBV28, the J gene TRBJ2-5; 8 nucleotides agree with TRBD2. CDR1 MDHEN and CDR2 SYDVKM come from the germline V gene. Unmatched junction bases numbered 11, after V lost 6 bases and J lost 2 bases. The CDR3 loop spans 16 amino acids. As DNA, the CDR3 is TGTGCCAGCAGACCATATGGAGTAGCGGGGCAAGAGACCCAGTACTTC. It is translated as CASRPYGVAGQETQYF. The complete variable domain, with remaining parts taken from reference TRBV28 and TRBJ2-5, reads DVKVTQSSRYLVKRTGEKVFLECVQDMDHENMFWYRQDPGLGLRLIYFSYDVKMKEKGDIPEGYSVSREKKERFSLILESASTNQTSMYLCASRPYGVAGQETQYFGPGTRLLVL.

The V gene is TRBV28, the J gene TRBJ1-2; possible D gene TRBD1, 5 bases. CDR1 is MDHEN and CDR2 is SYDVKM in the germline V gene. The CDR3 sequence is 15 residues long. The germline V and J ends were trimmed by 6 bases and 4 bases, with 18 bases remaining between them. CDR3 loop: CASRGSGRRVYGYTF. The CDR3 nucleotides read TGTGCCAGCAGAGGCTCAGGGCGCCGGGTCTATGGCTACACCTTC.

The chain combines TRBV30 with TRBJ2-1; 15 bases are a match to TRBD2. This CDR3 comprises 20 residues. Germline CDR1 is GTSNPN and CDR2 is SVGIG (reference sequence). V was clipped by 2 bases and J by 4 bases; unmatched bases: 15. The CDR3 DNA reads TGTGCCTGGAGTCATATCCAACCGGGACTAGCGGGAGGTATTTACAATGAGCAGTTCTTC. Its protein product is CAWSHIQPGLAGGIYNEQFF.

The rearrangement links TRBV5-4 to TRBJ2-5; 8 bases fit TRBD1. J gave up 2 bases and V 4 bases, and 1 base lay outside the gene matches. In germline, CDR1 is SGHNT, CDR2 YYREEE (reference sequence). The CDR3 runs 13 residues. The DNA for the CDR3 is TGTGCCAGCAGCCGGACAGGGCAAGAGACCCAGTACTTC. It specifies CASSRTGQETQYF.

This CDR3 is CASSYSTVPPIYGYTF. CDR3 nucleotide sequence: TGTGCCAGCAGTTACTCGACAGTCCCTCCAATCTATGGCTACACCTTC. V is TRBV6-6 and J is TRBJ1-2; TRBD1 is a possible D gene (5 bases). CDR3 length: 16 residues. Trimming removed 0 bases from V and 4 bases from J, with 15 bases in between. The germline V gene encodes CDR1 MNHNY and CDR2 SVGAGI (reference sequence).

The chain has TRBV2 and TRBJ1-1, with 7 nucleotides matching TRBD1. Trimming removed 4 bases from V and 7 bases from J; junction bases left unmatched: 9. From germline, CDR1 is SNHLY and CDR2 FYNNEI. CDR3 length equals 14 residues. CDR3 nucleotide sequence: TGTGCCAGCAGTGGACTCCAGGGGGTCAGTGAAGCTTTCTTT. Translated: CASSGLQGVSEAFF.

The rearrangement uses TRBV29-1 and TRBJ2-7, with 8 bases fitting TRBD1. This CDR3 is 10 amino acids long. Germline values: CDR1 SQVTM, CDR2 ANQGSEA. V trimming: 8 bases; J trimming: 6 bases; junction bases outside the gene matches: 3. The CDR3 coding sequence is TGCAGCCGGACAGGGACCGAGCAGTACTTC. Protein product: CSRTGTEQYF.

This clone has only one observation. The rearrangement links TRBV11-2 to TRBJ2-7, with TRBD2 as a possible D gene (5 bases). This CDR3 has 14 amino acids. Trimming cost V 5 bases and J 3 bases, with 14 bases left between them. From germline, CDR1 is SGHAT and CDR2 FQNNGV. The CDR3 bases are TGTGCCAGCAGCATCCGAGGACTGTACTACGAGCAGTACTTC. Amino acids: CASSIRGLYYEQYF.

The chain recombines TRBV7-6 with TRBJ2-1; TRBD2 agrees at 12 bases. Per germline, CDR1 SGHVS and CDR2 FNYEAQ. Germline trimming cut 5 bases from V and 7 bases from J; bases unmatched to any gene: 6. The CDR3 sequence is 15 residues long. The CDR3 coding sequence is TGTGCCAGCAGCCCTGGACTAGCGGGAATAAATGAGCAGTTCTTC. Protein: CASSPGLAGINEQFF.

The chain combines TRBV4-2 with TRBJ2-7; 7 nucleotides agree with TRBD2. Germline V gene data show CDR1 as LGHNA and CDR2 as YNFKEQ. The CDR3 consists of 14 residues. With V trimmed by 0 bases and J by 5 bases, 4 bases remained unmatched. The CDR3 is CASSQETSGDEQYF. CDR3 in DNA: TGTGCCAGCAGCCAAGAAACGAGCGGGGACGAGCAGTACTTC.

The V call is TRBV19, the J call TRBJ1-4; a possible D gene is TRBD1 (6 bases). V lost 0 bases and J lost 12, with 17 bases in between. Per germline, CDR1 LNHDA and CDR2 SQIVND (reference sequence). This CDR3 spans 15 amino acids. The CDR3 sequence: CASSIDQAGAGELFF. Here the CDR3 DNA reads TGTGCCAGTAGTATAGATCAAGCGGGGGCAGGGGAACTGTTTTTT.

CDR3 in DNA: TGCGCCAGCAGCTTGGGGACAGCTACAATTCGAGGCTACACCTTC. Residues: CASSLGTATIRGYTF. V gene TRBV5-1 combines with J gene TRBJ1-2; TRBD1 is a possible D gene (6 bases). The germline V and J ends were trimmed by 0 bases and 8 bases, with 17 bases remaining between them. Per germline, CDR1 SGHRS and CDR2 YFSETQ. The CDR3 covers 15 residues. Full variable domain (rest looked up from reference TRBV5-1 and TRBJ1-2): KAGVTQTPRYLIKTRGQQVTLSCSPISGHRSVSWYQQTPGQGLQFLFEYFSETQRNKGNFPGRFSGRQFSNSRSEMNVSTLELGDSALYLCASSLGTATIRGYTFGSGTRLTVV.